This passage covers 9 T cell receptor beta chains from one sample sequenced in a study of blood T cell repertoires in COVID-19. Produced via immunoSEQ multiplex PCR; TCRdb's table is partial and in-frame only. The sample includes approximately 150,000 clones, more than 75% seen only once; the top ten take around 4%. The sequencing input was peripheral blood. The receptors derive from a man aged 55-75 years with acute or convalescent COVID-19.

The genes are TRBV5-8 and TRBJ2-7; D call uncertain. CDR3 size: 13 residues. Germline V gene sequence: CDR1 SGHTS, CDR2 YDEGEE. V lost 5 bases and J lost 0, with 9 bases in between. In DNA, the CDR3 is TGTGCCAGCAGACCGAGAAGCTCCTACGAGCAGTACTTC. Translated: CASRPRSSYEQYF.

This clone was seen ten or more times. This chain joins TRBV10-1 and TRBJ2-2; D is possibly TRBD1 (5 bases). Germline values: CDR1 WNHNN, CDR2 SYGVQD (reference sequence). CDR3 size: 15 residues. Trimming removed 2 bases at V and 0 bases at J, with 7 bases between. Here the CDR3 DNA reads TGCGCCAGCAGTGAGGCCAGGGCGAACACCGGGGAGCTGTTTTTT. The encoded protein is CASSEARANTGELFF.

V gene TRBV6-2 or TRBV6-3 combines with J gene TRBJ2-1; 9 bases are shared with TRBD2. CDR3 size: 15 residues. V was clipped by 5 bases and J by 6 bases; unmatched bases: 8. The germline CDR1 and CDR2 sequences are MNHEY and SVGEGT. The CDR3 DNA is TGTGCCAGCAGTGACGGGACTAGCAGCTCCAATGAGCAGTTCTTC. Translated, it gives CASSDGTSSSNEQFF.

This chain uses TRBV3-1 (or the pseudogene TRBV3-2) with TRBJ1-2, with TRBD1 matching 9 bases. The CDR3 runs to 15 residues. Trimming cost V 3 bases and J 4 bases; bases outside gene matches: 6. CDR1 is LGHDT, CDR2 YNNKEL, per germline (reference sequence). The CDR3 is CASSQQGQGLYGYTF. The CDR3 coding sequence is TGTGCCAGCAGCCAGCAAGGACAGGGGCTCTATGGCTACACCTTC.

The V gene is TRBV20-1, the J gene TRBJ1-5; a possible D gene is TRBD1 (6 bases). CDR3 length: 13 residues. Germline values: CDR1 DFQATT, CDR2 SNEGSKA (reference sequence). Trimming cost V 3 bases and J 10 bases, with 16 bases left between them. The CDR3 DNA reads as TGCAGTGCTAGTCTGACATTAGGGGGTCCCCAGCATTTT. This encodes CSASLTLGGPQHF.

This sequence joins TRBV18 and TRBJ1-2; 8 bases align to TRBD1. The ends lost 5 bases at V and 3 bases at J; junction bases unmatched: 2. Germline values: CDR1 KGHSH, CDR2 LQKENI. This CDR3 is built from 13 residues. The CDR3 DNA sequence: TGTGCCAGCTCATTGACAGGGGACTATGGCTACACCTTC. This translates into CASSLTGDYGYTF.

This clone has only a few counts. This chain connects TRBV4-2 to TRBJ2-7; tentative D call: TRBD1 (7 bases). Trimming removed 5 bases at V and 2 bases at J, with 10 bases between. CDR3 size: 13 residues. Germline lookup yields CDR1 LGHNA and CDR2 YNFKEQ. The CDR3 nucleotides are TGTGCCAGCAGCGCAGGGGGGACCTACGAGCAGTACTTC. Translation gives CASSAGGTYEQYF.

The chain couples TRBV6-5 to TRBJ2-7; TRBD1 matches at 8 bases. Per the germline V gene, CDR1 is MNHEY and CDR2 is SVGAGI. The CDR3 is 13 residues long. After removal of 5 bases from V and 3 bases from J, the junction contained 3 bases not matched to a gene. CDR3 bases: TGTGCCAGCAGTCGCGGACAGGGCTACGAGCAGTACTTC. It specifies CASSRGQGYEQYF.

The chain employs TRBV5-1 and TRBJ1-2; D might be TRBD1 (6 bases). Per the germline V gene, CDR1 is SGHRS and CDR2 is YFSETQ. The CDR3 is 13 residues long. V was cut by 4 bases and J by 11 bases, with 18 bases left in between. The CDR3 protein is CASSPGTGGAYTF. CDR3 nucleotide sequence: TGCGCCAGCAGCCCTGGCACGGGGGGCGCGTACACCTTC.